Listed here are 7 T cell receptor beta chains from one sample, sequenced in a study of blood T cell repertoires in COVID-19. Clones were read by immunoSEQ multiplex PCR, and TCRdb kept only the in-frame ones, dropping some. Among around 220,000 clones listed, 80% to 90% were seen once. Sample: peripheral blood. The source is a woman over 75 with acute or convalescent COVID-19.

The J gene is TRBJ1-2, the V gene TRBV6-5; D gene unclear. There are 14 residues in the CDR3. V lost 2 bases and J 4 bases, leaving 11 bases between the germline ends. The germline CDR1 and CDR2 sequences are MNHEY and SVGAGI. CDR3 sequence: CASSYNGETYGYTF. In nucleotides, the CDR3 is TGTGCCAGCAGTTACAACGGGGAGACCTATGGCTACACCTTC.

The V gene is TRBV2, the J gene TRBJ1-1, with TRBD1 matching over 7 bases. The germline CDR1 and CDR2 sequences are SNHLY and FYNNEI. This CDR3 contains 16 residues. Trimming cost V 9 bases and J 3 bases; bases outside gene matches: 16. The chain's CDR3 is CASKPGQGVWYTEAFF. CDR3 DNA: TGTGCCAGTAAACCCGGGCAGGGGGTATGGTACACTGAAGCTTTCTTT. The whole variable domain, filled in from reference TRBV2 and TRBJ1-1, reads EPEVTQTPSHQVTQMGQEVILRCVPISNHLYFYWYRQILGQKVEFLVSFYNNEISEKSEIFDDQFSVERPDGSNFTLKIRSTKLEDSAMYFCASKPGQGVWYTEAFFGQGTRLTVV.

The chain is built from TRBV7-8 and TRBJ2-7; 7 positions agree with TRBD1. V shed 0 bases and J 6 bases; nucleotides not matched to a gene: 8. The CDR3 has 15 residues. Per germline, CDR1 SGHVS and CDR2 FQNEAQ. The CDR3 loop reads CASSLALDRAREQYF. The CDR3 DNA is TGTGCCAGCAGCTTAGCCCTAGACAGGGCGCGCGAGCAGTACTTC.

The chain uses TRBV27 and TRBJ2-3; D possibly corresponds to TRBD2 (5 bases). CDR3 length: 16 amino acids. Between the trimmed V and J ends, which lost 7 bases and 4 bases, there was a span of 21 bases. Per germline, CDR1 MNHEY and CDR2 SMNVEV (reference sequence). Here the CDR3 DNA reads TGTGCCAGCAACCCGGGGAGACCTAGATCGGCAGATACGCAGTATTTT. Its translation: CASNPGRPRSADTQYF.

The rearrangement links TRBV28 to TRBJ2-2, with 7 bases fitting TRBD1. The CDR3 extends over 15 amino acids. Germline values: CDR1 MDHEN, CDR2 SYDVKM. The junction had 3 bases not matched to a gene; V was cut back by 2 bases and J by 3 bases. The CDR3 protein is CASSLRQGDTGELFF. CDR3 DNA sequence: TGTGCCAGCAGTTTACGGCAGGGGGACACCGGGGAGCTGTTTTTT.

This chain connects TRBV19 to TRBJ2-2; 10 bases agree with TRBD2. The germline V gene has CDR1 LNHDA and CDR2 SQIVND (reference sequence). The V gene end was trimmed by 6 bases and the J gene end by 6 bases; junction bases not matched to a gene: 7. The CDR3 runs 15 residues. The CDR3 DNA follows: TGTGCCAGTAGACCAAGCGGGGGGGCCCCCGGGGAGCTGTTTTTT. This translates into CASRPSGGAPGELFF.

The chain is built from TRBV14 and TRBJ1-6, with D perhaps TRBD1 (5 bases). Trimming shortened V by 0 bases and J by 7 bases, and 10 bases separated the two germline ends. The CDR3 runs 15 residues. CDR1 SGHDN and CDR2 FVKESK come from the germline V gene. In DNA form, the CDR3 reads TGTGCCAGCAGCCAAGATTCAGGGTACAATTCACCCCTCCACTTT. It codes for CASSQDSGYNSPLHF. Variable domain in full (rest from reference TRBV14 and TRBJ1-6): EAGVTQFPSHSVIEKGQTVTLRCDPISGHDNLYWYRRVMGKEIKFLLHFVKESKQDESGMPNNRFLAERTGGTYSTLKVQPAELEDSGVYFCASSQDSGYNSPLHFGNGTRLTVT.